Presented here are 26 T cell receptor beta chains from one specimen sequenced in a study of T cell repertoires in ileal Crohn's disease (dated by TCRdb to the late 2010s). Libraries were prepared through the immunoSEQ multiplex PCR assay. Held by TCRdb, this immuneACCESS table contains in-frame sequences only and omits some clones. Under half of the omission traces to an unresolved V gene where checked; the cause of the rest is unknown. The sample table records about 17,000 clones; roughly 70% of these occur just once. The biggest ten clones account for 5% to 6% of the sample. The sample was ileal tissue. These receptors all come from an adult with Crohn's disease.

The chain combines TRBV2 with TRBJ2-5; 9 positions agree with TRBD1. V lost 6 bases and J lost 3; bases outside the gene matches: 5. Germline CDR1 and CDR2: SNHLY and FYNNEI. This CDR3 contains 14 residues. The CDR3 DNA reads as TGTGCCAGCAGAGGCGGGACAGGGAAAGAGACCCAGTACTTC. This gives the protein CASRGGTGKETQYF.

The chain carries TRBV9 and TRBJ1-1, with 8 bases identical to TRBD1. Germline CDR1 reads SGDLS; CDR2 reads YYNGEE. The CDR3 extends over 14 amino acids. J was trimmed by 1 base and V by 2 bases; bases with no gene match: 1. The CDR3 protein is CASSVTGGNTEAFF. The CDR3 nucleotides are TGTGCCAGCAGCGTCACAGGGGGGAACACTGAAGCTTTCTTT.

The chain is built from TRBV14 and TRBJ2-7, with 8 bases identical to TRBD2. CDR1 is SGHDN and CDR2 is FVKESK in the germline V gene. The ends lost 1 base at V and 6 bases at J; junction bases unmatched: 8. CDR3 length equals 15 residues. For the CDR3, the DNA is TGTGCCAGCAGCCAAGTAGGGACTAGAAGTTCCGAGCAGTACTTC. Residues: CASSQVGTRSSEQYF.

CDR3 sequence (DNA): TGTGCCATCAGTGCCGGACAGGGCAAAATCAATAACTATGGCTACACCTTC. Translated: CAISAGQGKINNYGYTF. This chain connects TRBV10-3 to TRBJ1-2; 8 nucleotides line up with TRBD1. Trimming removed 4 bases from V and 1 base from J; junction bases left unmatched: 11. The CDR3 totals 17 residues. Per the germline V gene, CDR1 is ENHRY and CDR2 is SYGVKD.

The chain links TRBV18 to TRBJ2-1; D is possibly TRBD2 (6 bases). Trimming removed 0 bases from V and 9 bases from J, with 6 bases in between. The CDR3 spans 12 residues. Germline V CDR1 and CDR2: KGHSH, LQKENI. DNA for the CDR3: TGTGCCAGCTCACCACCCGGGGGTGAGCAGTTCTTC. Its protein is CASSPPGGEQFF. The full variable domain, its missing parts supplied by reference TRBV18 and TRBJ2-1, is NAGVMQNPRHLVRRRGQEARLRCSPMKGHSHVYWYRQLPEEGLKFMVYLQKENIIDESGMPKERFSAEFPKEGPSILRIQQVVRGDSAAYFCASSPPGGEQFFGPGTRLTVL.

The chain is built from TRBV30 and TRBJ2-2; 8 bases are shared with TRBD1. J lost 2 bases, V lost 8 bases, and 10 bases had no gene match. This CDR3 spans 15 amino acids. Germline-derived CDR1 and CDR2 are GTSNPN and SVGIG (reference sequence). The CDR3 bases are TGTGCCCCAAATAGGGGACAGGTAAACACCGGGGAGCTGTTTTTT. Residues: CAPNRGQVNTGELFF.

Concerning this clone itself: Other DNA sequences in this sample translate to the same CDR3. As DNA, the CDR3 is TGCGCCAGCAGCTTGGGGACAGGGGGTAATCAGCCCCAGCATTTT. Encoded protein: CASSLGTGGNQPQHF. V gene TRBV5-1 combines with J gene TRBJ1-5; 10 bases fit TRBD1. V gave up 0 bases and J gave up 4 bases; unmatched junction bases: 1. There are 15 residues in the CDR3. CDR1 is SGHRS and CDR2 is YFSETQ in the germline V gene.

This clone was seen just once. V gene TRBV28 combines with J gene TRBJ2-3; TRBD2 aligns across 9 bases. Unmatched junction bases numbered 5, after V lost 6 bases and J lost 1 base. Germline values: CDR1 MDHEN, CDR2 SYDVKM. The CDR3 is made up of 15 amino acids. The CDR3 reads CASSPQRGGTDTQYF. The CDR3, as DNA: TGTGCCAGCAGCCCTCAGCGGGGGGGCACAGATACGCAGTATTTT. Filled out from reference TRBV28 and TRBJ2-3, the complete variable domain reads DVKVTQSSRYLVKRTGEKVFLECVQDMDHENMFWYRQDPGLGLRLIYFSYDVKMKEKGDIPEGYSVSREKKERFSLILESASTNQTSMYLCASSPQRGGTDTQYFGPGTRLTVL.

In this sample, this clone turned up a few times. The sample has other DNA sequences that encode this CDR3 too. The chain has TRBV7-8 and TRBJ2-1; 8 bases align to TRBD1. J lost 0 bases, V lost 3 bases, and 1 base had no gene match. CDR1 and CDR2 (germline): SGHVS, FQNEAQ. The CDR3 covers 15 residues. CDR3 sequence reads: CASSLGTGSYNEQFF. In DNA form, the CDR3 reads TGTGCCAGCAGCTTGGGGACAGGCTCCTACAATGAGCAGTTCTTC. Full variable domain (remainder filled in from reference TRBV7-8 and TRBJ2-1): GAGVSQSPRYKVAKRGQDVALRCDPISGHVSLFWYQQALGQGPEFLTYFQNEAQLDKSGLPSDRFFAERPEGSVSTLKIQRTQQEDSAVYLCASSLGTGSYNEQFFGPGTRLTVL.

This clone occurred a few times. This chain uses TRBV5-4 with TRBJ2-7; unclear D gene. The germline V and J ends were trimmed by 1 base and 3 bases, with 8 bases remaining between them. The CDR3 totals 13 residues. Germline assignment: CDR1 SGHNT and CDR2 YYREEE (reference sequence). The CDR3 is CASSLSVGYEQYF. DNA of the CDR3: TGTGCCAGCAGCTTGAGCGTCGGCTACGAGCAGTACTTC. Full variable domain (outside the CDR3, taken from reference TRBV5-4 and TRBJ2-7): ETGVTQSPTHLIKTRGQQVTLRCSSQSGHNTVSWYQQALGQGPQFIFQYYREEENGRGNFPPRFSGLQFPNYSSELNVNALELDDSALYLCASSLSVGYEQYFGPGTRLTVT.

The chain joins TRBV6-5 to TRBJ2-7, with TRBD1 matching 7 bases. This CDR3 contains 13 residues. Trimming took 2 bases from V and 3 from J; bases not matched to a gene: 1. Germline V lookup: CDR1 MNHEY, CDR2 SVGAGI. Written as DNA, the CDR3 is TGTGCCAGCAGTTACAGGACAGGCTACGAGCAGTACTTC. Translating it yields CASSYRTGYEQYF.

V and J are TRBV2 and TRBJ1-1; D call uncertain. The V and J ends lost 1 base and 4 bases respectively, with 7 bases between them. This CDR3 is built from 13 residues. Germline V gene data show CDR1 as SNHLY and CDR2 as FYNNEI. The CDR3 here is CASSEEPSTEAFF. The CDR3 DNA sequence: TGTGCCAGCAGTGAAGAACCGAGCACTGAAGCTTTCTTT.

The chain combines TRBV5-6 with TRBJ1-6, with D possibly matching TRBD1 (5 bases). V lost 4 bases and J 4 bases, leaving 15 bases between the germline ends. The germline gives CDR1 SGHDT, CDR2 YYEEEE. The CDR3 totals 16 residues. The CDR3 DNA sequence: TGTGCCAGCAGCCCCGGGGCGGGAGGGTATAATTCACCCCTCCACTTT. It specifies CASSPGAGGYNSPLHF.

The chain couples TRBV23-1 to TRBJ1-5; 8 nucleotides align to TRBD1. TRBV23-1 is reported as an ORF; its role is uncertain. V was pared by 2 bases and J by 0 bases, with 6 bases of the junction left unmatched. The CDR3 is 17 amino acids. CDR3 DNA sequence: TGCGCCAGCAGTCAAGCGGACAGGGATTATAGCAATCAGCCCCAGCATTTT. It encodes CASSQADRDYSNQPQHF.

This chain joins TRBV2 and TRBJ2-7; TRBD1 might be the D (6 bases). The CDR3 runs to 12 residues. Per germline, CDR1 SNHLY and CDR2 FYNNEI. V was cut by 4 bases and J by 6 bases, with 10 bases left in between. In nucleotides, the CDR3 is TGTGCCAGCAGTGGGGACACGGGCGAGCAGTACTTC. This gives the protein CASSGDTGEQYF.

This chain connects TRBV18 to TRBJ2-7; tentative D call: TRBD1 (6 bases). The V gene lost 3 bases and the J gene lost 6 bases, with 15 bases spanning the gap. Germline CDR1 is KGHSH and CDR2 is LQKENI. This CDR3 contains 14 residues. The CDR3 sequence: CASSPAAGDGEQYF. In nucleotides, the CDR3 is TGTGCCAGCTCACCGGCGGCAGGGGATGGCGAGCAGTACTTC.

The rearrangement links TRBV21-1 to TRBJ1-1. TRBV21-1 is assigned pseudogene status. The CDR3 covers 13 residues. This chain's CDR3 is CASSKARETEAFF. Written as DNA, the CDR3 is TGTGCCAGCAGCAAAGCGCGGGAAACTGAAGCTTTCTTT.

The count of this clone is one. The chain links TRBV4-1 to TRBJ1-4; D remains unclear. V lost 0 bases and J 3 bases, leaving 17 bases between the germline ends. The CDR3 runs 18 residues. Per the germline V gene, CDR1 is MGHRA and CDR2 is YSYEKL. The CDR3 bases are TGCGCCAGCAGCCAAGATACCCCCGCAGGCGTGTCTAATGAAAAACTGTTTTTT. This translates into CASSQDTPAGVSNEKLFF.

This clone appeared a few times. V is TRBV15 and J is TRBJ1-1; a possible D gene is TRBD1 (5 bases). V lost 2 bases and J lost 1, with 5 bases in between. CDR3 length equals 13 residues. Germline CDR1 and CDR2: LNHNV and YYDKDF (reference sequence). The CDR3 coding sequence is TGTGCCACCAGCAGAAGGGGGAACACTGAAGCTTTCTTT. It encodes CATSRRGNTEAFF.

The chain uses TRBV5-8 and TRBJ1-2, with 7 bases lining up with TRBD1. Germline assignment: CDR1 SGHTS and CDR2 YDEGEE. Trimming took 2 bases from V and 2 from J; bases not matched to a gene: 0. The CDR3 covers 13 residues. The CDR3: CASSLQGNYGYTF. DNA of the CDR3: TGTGCCAGCAGCTTACAGGGGAACTATGGCTACACCTTC.

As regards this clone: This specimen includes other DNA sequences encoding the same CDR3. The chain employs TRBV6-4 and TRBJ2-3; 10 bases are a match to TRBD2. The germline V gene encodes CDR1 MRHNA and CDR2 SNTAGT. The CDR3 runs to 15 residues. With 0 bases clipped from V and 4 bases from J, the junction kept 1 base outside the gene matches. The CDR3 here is CASSDSSGGADTQYF. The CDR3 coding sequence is TGTGCCAGCAGTGACTCGAGCGGGGGGGCAGATACGCAGTATTTT.

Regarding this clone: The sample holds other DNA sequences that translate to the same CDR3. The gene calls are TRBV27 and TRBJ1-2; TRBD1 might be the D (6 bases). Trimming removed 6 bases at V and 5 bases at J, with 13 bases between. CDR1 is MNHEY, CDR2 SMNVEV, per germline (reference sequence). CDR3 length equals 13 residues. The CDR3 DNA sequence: TGTGCCAGCAGCCTTGGACAGAATTATGGCTACACCTTC. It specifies CASSLGQNYGYTF.

CDR3 bases: TGTGCCAGCAGCTTATCCCGACTAGCGGGAGTTCGTCGATTCAATGAGCAGTTCTTC. Amino acids: CASSLSRLAGVRRFNEQFF. J is TRBJ2-1 and V is TRBV7-9, with 12 bases lining up with TRBD2. The CDR3 totals 19 residues. Germline assignment: CDR1 SEHNR and CDR2 FQNEAQ (reference sequence). Trimming cost V 2 bases and J 6 bases; bases outside gene matches: 14.

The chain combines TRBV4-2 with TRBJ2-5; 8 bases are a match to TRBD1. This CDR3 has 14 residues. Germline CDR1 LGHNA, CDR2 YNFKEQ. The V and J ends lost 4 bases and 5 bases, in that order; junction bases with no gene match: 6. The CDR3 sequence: CASSPGQGGETQYF. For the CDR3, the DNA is TGTGCCAGCAGCCCTGGACAGGGCGGGGAGACCCAGTACTTC.

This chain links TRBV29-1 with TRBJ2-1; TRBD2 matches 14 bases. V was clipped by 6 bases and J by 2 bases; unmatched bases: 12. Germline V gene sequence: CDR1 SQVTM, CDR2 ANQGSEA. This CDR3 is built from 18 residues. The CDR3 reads CSVNRLAGGPRAYNEQFF. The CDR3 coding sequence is TGCAGCGTGAACAGACTAGCGGGGGGGCCTAGGGCCTACAATGAGCAGTTCTTC.

The CDR3 DNA reads TGTGCCAGCAGTTATAATAACGAGCAGTACTTC. Translation gives CASSYNNEQYF. This chain joins TRBV2 and TRBJ2-7, with no clear D. Trimming shortened V by 5 bases and J by 5 bases, and 7 bases separated the two germline ends. The CDR3 loop spans 11 amino acids. CDR1 and CDR2 (germline): SNHLY, FYNNEI.